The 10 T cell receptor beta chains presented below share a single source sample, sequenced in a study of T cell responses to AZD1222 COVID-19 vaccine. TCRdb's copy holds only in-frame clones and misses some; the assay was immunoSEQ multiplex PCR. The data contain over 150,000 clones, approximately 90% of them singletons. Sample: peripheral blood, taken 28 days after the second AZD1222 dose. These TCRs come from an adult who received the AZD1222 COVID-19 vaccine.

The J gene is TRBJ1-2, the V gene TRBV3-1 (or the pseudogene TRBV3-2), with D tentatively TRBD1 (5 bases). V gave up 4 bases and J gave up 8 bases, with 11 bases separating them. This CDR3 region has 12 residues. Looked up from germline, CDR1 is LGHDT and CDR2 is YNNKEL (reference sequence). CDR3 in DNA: TGTGCCAGCAGCCCAGGGTACCACGGCTACACCTTC. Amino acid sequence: CASSPGYHGYTF.

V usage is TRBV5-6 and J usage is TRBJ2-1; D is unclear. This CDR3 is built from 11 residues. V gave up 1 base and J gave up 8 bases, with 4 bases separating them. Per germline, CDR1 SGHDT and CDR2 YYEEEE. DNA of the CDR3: TGTGCCAGCAGCTTGCGACATGAGCAGTTCTTC. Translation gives CASSLRHEQFF.

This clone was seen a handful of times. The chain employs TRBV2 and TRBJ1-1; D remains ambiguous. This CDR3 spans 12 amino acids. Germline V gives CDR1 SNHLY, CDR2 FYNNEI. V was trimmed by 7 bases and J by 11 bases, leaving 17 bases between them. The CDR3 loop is CASTQEKGMAFF. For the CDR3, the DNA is TGTGCCAGCACCCAGGAGAAGGGCATGGCTTTCTTT. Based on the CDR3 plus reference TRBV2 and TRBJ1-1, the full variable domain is EPEVTQTPSHQVTQMGQEVILRCVPISNHLYFYWYRQILGQKVEFLVSFYNNEISEKSEIFDDQFSVERPDGSNFTLKIRSTKLEDSAMYFCASTQEKGMAFFGQGTRLTVV.

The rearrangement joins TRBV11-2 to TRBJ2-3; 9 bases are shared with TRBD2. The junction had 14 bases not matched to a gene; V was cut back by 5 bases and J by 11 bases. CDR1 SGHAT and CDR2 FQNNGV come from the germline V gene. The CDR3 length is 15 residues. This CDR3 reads CASSPLYGGGERQYF. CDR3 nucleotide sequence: TGTGCCAGCAGCCCGCTTTATGGCGGGGGGGAAAGGCAGTATTTT.

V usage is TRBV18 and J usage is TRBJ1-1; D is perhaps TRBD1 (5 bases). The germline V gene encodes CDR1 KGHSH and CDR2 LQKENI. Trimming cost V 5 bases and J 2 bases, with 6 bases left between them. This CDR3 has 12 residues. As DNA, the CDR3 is TGTGCCAGCTCAGGGGACAACACTGAAGCTTTCTTT. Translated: CASSGDNTEAFF.

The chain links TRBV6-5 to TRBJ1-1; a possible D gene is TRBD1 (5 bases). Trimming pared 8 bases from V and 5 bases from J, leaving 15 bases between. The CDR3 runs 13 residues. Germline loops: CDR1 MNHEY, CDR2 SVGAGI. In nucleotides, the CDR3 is TGTGCCAGCGCAGAGAGGGGCGGAACTGAAGCTTTCTTT. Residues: CASAERGGTEAFF.

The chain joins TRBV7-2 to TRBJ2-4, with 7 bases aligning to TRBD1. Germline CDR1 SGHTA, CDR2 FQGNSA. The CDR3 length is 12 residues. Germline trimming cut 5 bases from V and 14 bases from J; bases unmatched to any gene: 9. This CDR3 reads CASSKHRGREYF. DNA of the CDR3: TGTGCCAGCAGCAAACACAGGGGAAGGGAGTACTTC.

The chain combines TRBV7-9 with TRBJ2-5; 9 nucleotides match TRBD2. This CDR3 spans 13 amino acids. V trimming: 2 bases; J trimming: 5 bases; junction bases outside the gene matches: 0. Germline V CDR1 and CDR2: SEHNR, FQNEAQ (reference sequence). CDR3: CASSLSGGETQYF. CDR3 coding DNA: TGTGCCAGCAGCTTAAGCGGGGGGGAGACCCAGTACTTC.

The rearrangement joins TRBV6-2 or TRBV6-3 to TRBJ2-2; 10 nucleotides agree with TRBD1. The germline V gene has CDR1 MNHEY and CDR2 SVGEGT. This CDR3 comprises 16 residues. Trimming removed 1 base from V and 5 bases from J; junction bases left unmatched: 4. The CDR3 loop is CASSYLAGQGTGELFF. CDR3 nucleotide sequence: TGTGCCAGCAGTTACTTAGCGGGACAGGGGACCGGGGAGCTGTTTTTT.

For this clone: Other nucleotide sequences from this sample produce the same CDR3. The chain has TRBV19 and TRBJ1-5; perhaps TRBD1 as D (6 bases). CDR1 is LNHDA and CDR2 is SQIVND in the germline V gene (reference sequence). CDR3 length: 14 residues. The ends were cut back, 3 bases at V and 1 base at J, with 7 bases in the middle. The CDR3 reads CASSITGSNQPQHF. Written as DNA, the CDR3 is TGTGCCAGTAGTATCACAGGGAGCAATCAGCCCCAGCATTTT. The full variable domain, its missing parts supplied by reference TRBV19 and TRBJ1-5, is DGGITQSPKYLFRKEGQNVTLSCEQNLNHDAMYWYRQDPGQGLRLIYYSQIVNDFQKGDIAEGYSVSREKKESFPLTVTSAQKNPTAFYLCASSITGSNQPQHFGDGTRLSIL.